The 27 T cell receptor beta chains listed next were all sequenced from one sample in a study of cytomegalovirus exposure and HLA in healthy donors. This PCR relied on a set of 60 Vbeta primers and 13 Jbeta primers. Some clones are missing from TCRdb's copy, which holds only in-frame ones; the method was immunoSEQ multiplex PCR. The sample comprises fewer than 200,000 clones, about 63% of which are singletons, and roughly 2.7% rests with the top ten. The sequencing input was PBMCs. The receptors come from a woman in her 40s in good health and CMV-seropositive.

The sample holds a few counts of this clone. This sequence joins TRBV7-3 and TRBJ2-7; 9 bases align to TRBD1. V shed 1 base and J 1 base; nucleotides not matched to a gene: 5. Germline lookup yields CDR1 SGHTA and CDR2 FQGTGA. The CDR3 covers 16 residues. The CDR3 region has the DNA TGTGCCAGCAGCTTAATGGGACAGGGAGGATCCTACGAGCAGTACTTC. Translated, it gives CASSLMGQGGSYEQYF.

The chain employs TRBV4-2 and TRBJ2-1; TRBD2 agrees at 7 bases. The CDR3 consists of 15 residues. The J segment lost 8 bases and the V segment lost 0 bases, leaving 7 bases of the junction unmatched. Germline V gives CDR1 LGHNA, CDR2 YNFKEQ. The CDR3 sequence: CASSQDLAEADEQFF. The CDR3 bases are TGTGCCAGCAGCCAAGACCTAGCGGAGGCCGATGAGCAGTTCTTC.

V is TRBV5-4 and J is TRBJ1-2; 8 bases fit TRBD1. The CDR3 loop spans 15 amino acids. Germline V gene data show CDR1 as SGHNT and CDR2 as YYREEE (reference sequence). The ends lost 0 bases at V and 4 bases at J; junction bases unmatched: 5. The chain's CDR3 is CASSLVQGAGYGYTF. CDR3 sequence (DNA): TGTGCCAGCAGCTTGGTTCAGGGGGCAGGCTATGGCTACACCTTC.

The chain uses TRBV5-4 and TRBJ2-3, with a possible D match to TRBD1 (5 bases). V lost 7 bases to trimming and J lost 2 bases, with 11 bases between them. This CDR3 has 13 residues. Germline CDR1 and CDR2: SGHNT and YYREEE (reference sequence). CDR3 DNA sequence: TGTGCCAGCCAGGGCAGTAACACAGATACGCAGTATTTT. It translates to CASQGSNTDTQYF.

Comments on this clone: The germline gene is not matched at one end of the junction; a read error may be the cause. The rearrangement joins TRBV19 to TRBJ1-5; D not resolved. In germline, CDR1 is LNHDA, CDR2 SQIVND (reference sequence). The CDR3 is made up of 15 amino acids. DNA for the CDR3: TGTGCCAGTAGTATGGTTGGAGGGAGCAATCAGCCCCAGAATTTT. It codes for CASSMVGGSNQPQNF.

V and J are TRBV7-9 and TRBJ2-6, with unresolved D. V was pared by 3 bases and J by 0 bases, with 6 bases between. The germline gives CDR1 SEHNR, CDR2 FQNEAQ (reference sequence). The CDR3 has 15 amino acids. In DNA form, the CDR3 reads TGTGCCAGCAGCTTCATCAGCTCTGGGGCCAACGTCCTGACTTTC. It is translated as CASSFISSGANVLTF.

V and J are TRBV5-4 and TRBJ2-2; TRBD2 might be the D (6 bases). Germline CDR1 SGHNT, CDR2 YYREEE (reference sequence). The CDR3 has 15 residues. The ends were cut back, 4 bases at V and 2 bases at J, with 12 bases in the middle. CDR3 DNA: TGTGCCAGCAGCCGCGGGACTCCTAACACCGGGGAGCTGTTTTTT. Translating it yields CASSRGTPNTGELFF.

This chain links TRBV4-2 with TRBJ2-7; D is ambiguous. V was cut by 1 base and J by 3 bases, with 22 bases left in between. Per germline, CDR1 LGHNA and CDR2 YNFKEQ. CDR3 length equals 18 residues. Here the CDR3 DNA reads TGTGCCAGCAGCCAAGGACGCGGCAATTTCGCTTCGATCTACGAGCAGTACTTC. Its translation is CASSQGRGNFASIYEQYF.

The rearrangement links TRBV5-1 to TRBJ2-5; D may be TRBD1 (6 bases). The V gene lost 3 bases and the J gene lost 2 bases, with 14 bases spanning the gap. The germline CDR1 and CDR2 sequences are SGHRS and YFSETQ. The CDR3 sequence is 15 residues long. Here the CDR3 reads CASSSSGDTQETQYF. The CDR3 DNA reads TGCGCCAGCAGCTCCTCAGGGGATACTCAAGAGACCCAGTACTTC.

The chain employs TRBV28 and TRBJ1-2, with TRBD1 matching over 12 bases. The CDR3 has 16 amino acids. V lost 2 bases to trimming and J lost 3 bases; unmatched junction nucleotides: 4. Per germline, CDR1 MDHEN and CDR2 SYDVKM. The CDR3 is CASSLPGTGGDYGYTF. The CDR3 region has the DNA TGTGCCAGCAGTTTACCCGGGACAGGGGGCGACTATGGCTACACCTTC.

This clone came up a few times. V usage is TRBV6-1 and J usage is TRBJ1-5; D is ambiguous. Germline CDR1 reads MNHNS; CDR2 reads SASEGT. V dropped 1 base and J dropped 15 bases, with 10 bases sitting between them. The CDR3 runs 11 residues. The CDR3 coding sequence is TGTGCCAGCAGTGAAGAAGGAGGCCGGCATTTT. Translated: CASSEEGGRHF.

The V call is TRBV5-8, the J call TRBJ2-3; D unresolved. The V gene lost 4 bases and the J gene lost 4 bases, with 7 bases spanning the gap. Per germline, CDR1 SGHTS and CDR2 YDEGEE. This CDR3 has 12 residues. CDR3 residues: CASSQSSDTQYF. CDR3 sequence (DNA): TGTGCCAGCAGCCAGTCTTCAGATACGCAGTATTTT.

The chain couples TRBV5-1 to TRBJ2-1; possibly TRBD2 for D (5 bases). Germline loops: CDR1 SGHRS, CDR2 YFSETQ. V was trimmed by 1 base and J by 5 bases, leaving 10 bases between them. The CDR3 has 14 amino acids. For the CDR3, the DNA is TGCGCCAGCAGCTTGTCCCCGGGGAACAATGAGCAGTTCTTC. The encoded protein is CASSLSPGNNEQFF.

The chain recombines TRBV5-5 with TRBJ2-3; tentatively, D is TRBD2 (5 bases). The CDR3 runs to 15 residues. Trimming shortened V by 5 bases and J by 0 bases, and 13 bases separated the two germline ends. Germline assignment: CDR1 SGHKS and CDR2 YYEKEE (reference sequence). CDR3 DNA sequence: TGTGCCAGCAGTATAATCAGCGGTAGCACAGATACGCAGTATTTT. Its protein product is CASSIISGSTDTQYF.

The chain joins TRBV14 to TRBJ1-6, with D possibly TRBD1 on 5 matching bases. Trimming stripped 8 bases from V and 13 bases from J, with 12 bases between. The germline CDR1 and CDR2 sequences are SGHDN and FVKESK. The CDR3 is made up of 11 amino acids. CDR3 bases: TGTGCCAGCGGTCAGGGAACCCCCCTCCACTTT. It specifies CASGQGTPLHF.

This clone showed up just a few times. The gene calls are TRBV27 and TRBJ1-1, with TRBD1 as a possible D gene (6 bases). The CDR3 length is 13 residues. From germline, CDR1 is MNHEY and CDR2 SMNVEV (reference sequence). Trimming removed 3 bases from V and 11 bases from J, with 16 bases in between. The CDR3 region has the DNA TGTGCCAGCAGTTTCAGGGGTGAATCGGTGGCTTTCTTT. Its protein product is CASSFRGESVAFF.

The rearrangement links TRBV5-8 to TRBJ1-5; D call uncertain. CDR1 and CDR2 (germline): SGHTS, YDEGEE. The CDR3 spans 15 residues. V was trimmed by 0 bases and J by 4 bases, leaving 11 bases between them. CDR3: CASSLARTGNQPQHF. The DNA for the CDR3 is TGTGCCAGCAGCTTGGCCCGAACCGGTAATCAGCCCCAGCATTTT. Based on the CDR3 plus reference TRBV5-8 and TRBJ1-5, the full variable domain is EAGVTQSPTHLIKTRGQQATLRCSPISGHTSVYWYQQALGLGLQFLLWYDEGEERNRGNFPPRFSGRQFPNYSSELNVNALELEDSALYLCASSLARTGNQPQHFGDGTRLSIL.

As regards this clone: The junction differs from germline at one of its ends, possibly a read error. The chain links TRBV5-1 to TRBJ1-5; D call uncertain. The CDR3 runs to 14 residues. CDR1 and CDR2 from the germline V gene are SGHRS and YFSETQ. The CDR3 coding sequence is TGCGCCAGCAGCCCGGAGGGTAGCAATCAGCCCCAGAATTTT. Translated, it gives CASSPEGSNQPQNF.

This chain links TRBV5-5 with TRBJ2-1, with 7 bases lining up with TRBD2. The CDR3 spans 11 residues. V dropped 4 bases and J dropped 9; count of bases not matched to a gene: 1. Germline values: CDR1 SGHKS, CDR2 YYEKEE (reference sequence). The DNA for the CDR3 is TGTGCCAGCAGCCCGGGGGGTGAGCAGTTCTTC. This translates into CASSPGGEQFF.

This chain connects TRBV28 to TRBJ1-3; D is undetermined. The germline V gene encodes CDR1 MDHEN and CDR2 SYDVKM. The CDR3 totals 13 residues. The CDR3 DNA follows: TGTGCGACATGCCGGCCCTCTGGAAACACCATATATTTT. Its protein is CATCRPSGNTIYF.

CDR3 nucleotide sequence: TGCGCCAGCAGCCAAGATCCAGGGGCCCGGACTGAAGCTTTCTTT. Its protein is CASSQDPGARTEAFF. V gene TRBV4-3 combines with J gene TRBJ1-1; D perhaps matches TRBD1 (6 bases). Germline V gene sequence: CDR1 LGHNA, CDR2 YSLEER. This CDR3 spans 15 amino acids. V was pared by 0 bases and J by 5 bases, with 13 bases between.

The rearrangement uses TRBV6-5 and TRBJ2-4, with 7 bases that match TRBD1. V shed 6 bases, J shed 1 base, and the junction held 6 bases outside the gene matches. Looked up from germline, CDR1 is MNHEY and CDR2 is SVGAGI. The length of the CDR3 is 15 residues. CDR3 residues: CASSSGQVAKNIQYF. Written as DNA, the CDR3 is TGTGCCAGCAGCTCCGGACAGGTGGCCAAAAACATTCAGTACTTC.

This chain uses TRBV2 with TRBJ1-3; TRBD1 agrees at 8 bases. Germline V lookup: CDR1 SNHLY, CDR2 FYNNEI. V was clipped by 4 bases and J by 4 bases; unmatched bases: 0. The CDR3 extends over 13 amino acids. The CDR3 loop reads CASSGQGGNTIYF. CDR3 coding DNA: TGTGCCAGCAGTGGACAGGGGGGAAACACCATATATTTT.

The rearrangement joins TRBV6-1 to TRBJ2-7; 11 bases agree with TRBD1. Germline-derived CDR1 and CDR2 are MNHNS and SASEGT. The CDR3 contains 14 residues. V was clipped by 7 bases and J by 2 bases; unmatched bases: 4. CDR3 protein: CASNPGQGAYEQYF. CDR3 in DNA: TGTGCCAGCAACCCGGGACAGGGGGCCTACGAGCAGTACTTC.

This clone was observed once. The V and J genes are TRBV28 and TRBJ1-2; the D is unclear. CDR1 and CDR2 (germline): MDHEN, SYDVKM. Trimming shortened V by 6 bases and J by 4 bases, and 9 bases separated the two germline ends. CDR3 length: 12 residues. The CDR3 sequence: CASSSPVYGYTF. The CDR3 DNA reads TGTGCCAGCAGCTCCCCAGTCTATGGCTACACCTTC.

V usage is TRBV2 and J usage is TRBJ2-2; 8 bases map to TRBD2. J was trimmed by 0 bases and V by 6 bases; bases with no gene match: 6. Per the germline V gene, CDR1 is SNHLY and CDR2 is FYNNEI. The CDR3 totals 16 residues. The CDR3: CASSFEAGANTGELFF. Here the CDR3 DNA reads TGTGCCAGCAGCTTCGAAGCGGGGGCGAACACCGGGGAGCTGTTTTTT.

The chain carries TRBV11-2 and TRBJ1-2, with D possibly TRBD1 on 6 matching bases. Germline V gives CDR1 SGHAT, CDR2 FQNNGV. This CDR3 is 14 amino acids long. Trimming pared 6 bases from V and 8 bases from J, leaving 19 bases between. CDR3 nucleotides: TGTGCCAGCAGGGACCCCAAGGGCAGGGGAGGCTACACCTTC. Protein sequence: CASRDPKGRGGYTF. The full variable domain, with the rest looked up from reference TRBV11-2 and TRBJ1-2, is EAGVAQSPRYKIIEKRQSVAFWCNPISGHATLYWYQQILGQGPKLLIQFQNNGVVDDSQLPKDRFSAERLKGVDSTLKIQPAKLEDSAVYLCASRDPKGRGGYTFGSGTRLTVV.